This T cell receptor beta chain was recorded in a study of blood T cells in healthy people across ages. Germline CDR1 ENHRY, CDR2 SYGVKD. The germline V and J ends were trimmed by 9 bases and 2 bases, with 11 bases remaining between them. The CDR3 has 13 amino acids. A second PCR of about 6 to 12 cycles used a sample-barcoded 5' primer and a J-beta primer mix. TCRdb processed the 5' RACE reads anew with MiXCR; each CDR3 protein has one entry. The data hold about a million distinct CDR3 sequences, with under 40% observed a single time. The chain joins TRBV10-3 to TRBJ2-1, with no clear D. Sequences were obtained from blood. The source of this sequence is a man between 18 and 29 years old in good health. The CDR3 protein is CAIRSSPYNEQFF. The CDR3 nucleotides read TGTGCCATTAGATCCAGCCCCTACAATGAGCAGTTCTTC.